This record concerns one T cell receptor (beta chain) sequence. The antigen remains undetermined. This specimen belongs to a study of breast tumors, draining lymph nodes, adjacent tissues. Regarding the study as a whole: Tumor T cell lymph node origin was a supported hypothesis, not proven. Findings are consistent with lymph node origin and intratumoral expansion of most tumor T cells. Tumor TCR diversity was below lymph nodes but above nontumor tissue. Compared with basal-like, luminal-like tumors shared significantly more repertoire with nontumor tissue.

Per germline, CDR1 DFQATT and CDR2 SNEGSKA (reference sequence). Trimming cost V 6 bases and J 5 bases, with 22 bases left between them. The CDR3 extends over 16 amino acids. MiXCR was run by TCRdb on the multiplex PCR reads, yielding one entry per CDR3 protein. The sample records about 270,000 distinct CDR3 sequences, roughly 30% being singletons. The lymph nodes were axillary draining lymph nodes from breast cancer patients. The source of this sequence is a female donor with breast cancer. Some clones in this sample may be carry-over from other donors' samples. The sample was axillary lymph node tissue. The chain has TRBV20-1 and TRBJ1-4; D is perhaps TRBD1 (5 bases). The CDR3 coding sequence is TGCAGTGCCACCGGGACTAGGGAAGGGCTGAATGAAAAACTGTTTTTT. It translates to CSATGTREGLNEKLFF.